This T cell receptor (beta chain) was documented in a study of CD8 T cells in ankylosing spondylitis. Study-wide results and caveats: The study identified a TCR beta motif of roughly eight highly homologous variants that appeared characteristic of ankylosing spondylitis blood.

TCRdb recomputed calls from the 5' RACE reads with MiXCR, one row per CDR3 protein. The sample records 500,000 to 650,000 distinct CDR3 sequences, about 5% being singletons. The sample holds a few counts of this clonotype. As yet, its antigen is unknown. This CDR3 spans 14 amino acids. The trim removed 5 bases at V and 5 bases at J, leaving 1 base unmatched. Sequences were obtained from blood, either unsorted or a sorted T cell fraction (not recorded which). This sequence joins TRBV12-3 or TRBV12-4 and TRBJ2-2, with 11 bases fitting TRBD2. The receptor's source is a male donor with ankylosing spondylitis. The CDR3 reads CASSRLAGTGELFF. CDR3 coding DNA: TGTGCCAGCAGTAGACTAGCGGGAACCGGGGAGCTGTTTTTT.